This record covers a single TCR beta chain. This clonotype was observed a few times. No antigen is known for it. Base qualities are missing; no much larger clone stands one base away. This sample is part of a study of blood T cells in healthy people across ages (dated by TCRdb to 2015 to 2017). About the full investigation: Template switching captured roughly one uniquely barcoded TCR beta cDNA molecule per two T cells in model experiments. Donors were grouped into four age groups: young (average roughly 16 years), middle-aged (39), aged (62) and long-lived (just over 80). To avoid experimental bias, donors of different ages were randomly spread across the sequencing lanes. Using deep sequencing normalized with unique cDNA molecular identifiers, the study measured how TCR beta repertoire diversity changes with age. Using the same blood draw, the study looked at two additional independent replicas of 1 million unique cDNA reads for two donors, one aged 18 to 30 and the other aged 80 or older.

Donors were roughly 40 systemically healthy Caucasian individuals from Russia aged roughly 6 to 90 years. About 10 milliliters of peripheral blood were collected from each donor into EDTA-treated Vacutainer tubes. Ficoll-Paque density-gradient centrifugation was used to isolate PBMCs, with at least 7 million per sample. Trizol reagent was used to extract total RNA from PBMCs, with at least 6 micrograms per sample. Naive CD45RAhigh/CD27high T cell percentages were measured by flow cytometry on a PBMC aliquot from every donor. What the authors observed across the whole study: Donor CMV infection status was unknown, potentially confounding age-related changes in expanded clonotypes. A strong correlation was found between observed TCR beta diversity and the percentage of naive T cells measured by flow cytometry. Because profiling used bulk unsorted PBMCs, naive and antigen-experienced compartments could not be compared conclusively. Compared with the aged group, the long-lived group had more naive CD4+ T cells, fewer expanded clones and increased TCR diversity, a pattern suggesting age selection. As age increased, observed TCR beta diversity per million T cells dropped in a roughly linear way, and a significant reduction was already evident by age approximately 40. Total diversity estimates from one million sequenced T cells were considered lower bounds and underestimates.

The method was 5' RACE. The sequencing machine was an Illumina HiSeq 2500. The second PCR ran for roughly 6 to 11 cycles and used a J-beta primer mix along with a sample-barcoded 5' primer. A template-switch 5' adaptor carrying 12 random nucleotides introduced a unique molecular identifier onto each TCR beta cDNA molecule. At least 2.5 million CDR3-containing paired-end reads were obtained from each sample. The Mint cDNA synthesis kit, primed by a TRBC-specific oligonucleotide, was used to synthesize first-strand cDNA from all RNA. After uracil-DNA glycosylase treatment, a first 18-cycle PCR used universal primers M1SS and BC2_uni_R on all cDNA. Processing in the source paper ran as follows. For normalization, 1 million high-quality reads, each with a distinct molecular identifier, were randomly selected from each sample. Reads sharing molecular identifiers were discarded rather than binned into consensus sequences. MiTCR, run with a Q25 quality threshold and the strictest error-elimination algorithm, handled CDR3 identification, clonotype clustering and error correction. A nonparametric unseen species model with Euler transformation was used to estimate a lower bound on total TCR beta diversity. Through fastp at Q25 and MiXCR, TCRdb rebuilt clones from the public reads, retaining in-frame beta chains. Rows with one shared CDR3 protein collapse into an entry with the most common genes and DNA. The V and J calls and clone size come from TCRdb's table, not from the authors' own analysis. The sample table contains 790,000 or so distinct CDR3 sequences; only one count was recorded for 35% to 50% of them. The ten top clones hold less than 20% of the sample.

The sequence was obtained from an elderly man in good health. The sample comprised blood.

This receptor carries the CDR3 CSARDYSEQFF. The nucleotide sequence reads TGCAGTGCTAGAGATTATAGTGAGCAGTTCTTC. This chain joins TRBV20-1 to TRBJ2-1, with the D gene call left open. Taken from cysteine to phenylalanine, the CDR3 has 11 residues. Only the CDR3 DNA is retained, 33 bases long and in frame from the first base. Trimming removed 0 bases from V and 9 bases from J, leaving 6 bases between the germline ends. From the germline V gene (reference sequence), CDR1 is DFQATT and CDR2 is SNEGSKA.